A single sample is the source of the 10 T cell receptor beta chains below, sequenced in a study of blood T cell repertoires in COVID-19. Profiled with immunoSEQ multiplex PCR; TCRdb holds only in-frame clones, not every one. The data contain approximately 170,000 clones, around 86% of them singletons. The sequenced sample consisted of peripheral blood. Receptors originate from an elderly woman in a cohort sampled during active or convalescent COVID-19.

The V gene is TRBV7-8, the J gene TRBJ2-7, with 12 bases identical to TRBD1. The CDR3 has 14 amino acids. V was clipped by 5 bases and J by 7 bases; unmatched bases: 6. Germline V CDR1 and CDR2: SGHVS, FQNEAQ. The CDR3 nucleotides are TGTGCCAGCAGCCAGGGACAGGGGGCGGGGGAGCAGTACGTC. Translated, it gives CASSQGQGAGEQYV.

V gene TRBV18 combines with J gene TRBJ2-1, with D perhaps matching TRBD1 (5 bases). The ends were cut back, 1 base at V and 3 bases at J, with 13 bases in the middle. The CDR3 has 16 amino acids. Looked up from germline, CDR1 is KGHSH and CDR2 is LQKENI. The CDR3: CASSPRQGLDYNEQFF. CDR3 nucleotide sequence: TGTGCCAGCTCACCACGGCAGGGTTTGGACTACAATGAGCAGTTCTTC.

This clone is a singleton in its sample. The V gene is TRBV6-5, the J gene TRBJ1-1; no definite D call. Germline V gene sequence: CDR1 MNHEY, CDR2 SVGAGI. V dropped 5 bases and J dropped 1 base, with 8 bases sitting between them. The length of the CDR3 is 13 residues. In DNA, the CDR3 is TGTGCCAGCAGTCGTCAGAAGAACACTGAAGCTTTCTTT. It yields the protein CASSRQKNTEAFF.

The chain carries TRBV18 and TRBJ2-7; perhaps TRBD1 as D (5 bases). The CDR3 totals 13 residues. Trimming removed 3 bases at V and 7 bases at J, with 13 bases between. Germline V CDR1 and CDR2: KGHSH, LQKENI. The CDR3 loop reads CASSPELGEEQYF. DNA of the CDR3: TGTGCCAGCTCACCGGAGCTAGGGGAAGAGCAGTACTTC. Combining the CDR3 with reference TRBV18 and TRBJ2-7 gives the whole variable domain NAGVMQNPRHLVRRRGQEARLRCSPMKGHSHVYWYRQLPEEGLKFMVYLQKENIIDESGMPKERFSAEFPKEGPSILRIQQVVRGDSAAYFCASSPELGEEQYFGPGTRLTVT.

This chain links TRBV7-2 with TRBJ1-1, with TRBD1 matching over 8 bases. The CDR3 contains 15 residues. Germline CDR1 reads SGHTA; CDR2 reads FQGNSA. Trimming removed 0 bases from V and 3 bases from J; junction bases left unmatched: 3. The CDR3 bases are TGTGCCAGCAGCTTAGCGCGACAGGGGTACACTGAAGCTTTCTTT. As protein: CASSLARQGYTEAFF.

The chain joins TRBV15 to TRBJ1-1, with D possibly matching TRBD1 (6 bases). There are 16 residues in the CDR3. The V and J ends lost 5 bases and 3 bases respectively, with 19 bases between them. Per the germline V gene, CDR1 is LNHNV and CDR2 is YYDKDF (reference sequence). In nucleotides, the CDR3 is TGTGCCACCAGCGGACTCCACAGGGTATCAGACACTGAAGCTTTCTTT. Translating gives CATSGLHRVSDTEAFF. The whole variable domain, filled in from reference TRBV15 and TRBJ1-1, reads DAMVIQNPRYQVTQFGKPVTLSCSQTLNHNVMYWYQQKSSQAPKLLFHYYDKDFNNEADTPDNFQSRRPNTSFCFLDIRSPGLGDTAMYLCATSGLHRVSDTEAFFGQGTRLTVV.

CDR3 sequence reads: CASSNGPSDVLTF. CDR3 DNA sequence: TGCGCCAGCAGCAACGGACCTAGCGACGTCCTGACTTTC. The V gene is TRBV10-1, the J gene TRBJ2-6, with D tentatively TRBD2 (6 bases). This CDR3 contains 13 residues. CDR1 and CDR2 from the germline V gene are WNHNN and SYGVQD (reference sequence). V lost 6 bases and J lost 11, with 14 bases in between.

This clone was seen once. V is TRBV4-1 and J is TRBJ2-2; TRBD1 matches 10 bases. Germline CDR1 reads MGHRA; CDR2 reads YSYEKL. J gave up 0 bases and V 2 bases, and 9 bases lay outside the gene matches. CDR3 length equals 19 residues. The CDR3 DNA reads TGCGCCAGCAGCCAAACGGGGAGACAGGGGGCGTCGAACACCGGGGAGCTGTTTTTT. Amino acids: CASSQTGRQGASNTGELFF.

V is TRBV5-4 and J is TRBJ2-2, with TRBD1 as a possible D gene (6 bases). Trimming stripped 0 bases from V and 4 bases from J, with 10 bases between. Per the germline V gene, CDR1 is SGHNT and CDR2 is YYREEE (reference sequence). The CDR3 extends over 15 amino acids. CDR3 protein: CASSLDREFTGELFF. Here the CDR3 DNA reads TGTGCCAGCAGCTTGGACAGGGAATTCACCGGGGAGCTGTTTTTT.

This chain uses TRBV4-1 with TRBJ2-1, with TRBD2 matching 12 bases. The CDR3 extends over 20 amino acids. Trimming cost V 1 base and J 0 bases; bases outside gene matches: 10. CDR1 and CDR2 from the germline V gene are MGHRA and YSYEKL. CDR3: CASSQARGLAGVVSYNEQFF. The CDR3 DNA follows: TGCGCCAGCAGCCAAGCCAGGGGACTAGCGGGCGTGGTCTCCTACAATGAGCAGTTCTTC.